This T cell receptor (beta chain) was documented in a study of follicular helper T cells after annual influenza vaccination. This clone was recorded only once. Sequencing was performed with immunoSEQ multiplex PCR; in TCRdb, only in-frame clones are kept and a portion is missing. The profile covers fewer than 4,500 clones, with about four fifths appearing a single time and 0.87% taken by the ten largest. The CDR3 has 14 amino acids. From germline, CDR1 is SGHKS and CDR2 YYEKEE (reference sequence). Trimming took 3 bases from V and 9 from J; bases not matched to a gene: 4. Time point of the sample: 2015-2016 season, 7 days after influenza vaccination. Per time point, roughly 40-110 mL of blood was sampled.

The V gene is TRBV5-5, the J gene TRBJ2-1, with TRBD2 matching over 12 bases. The receptor's source is an adult who received the influenza vaccine. The sample in question was CXCR5+ CD38- circulating T follicular helper cells from blood, obtained 7 days after influenza vaccination. Subset noted: circulating Tfh, non-naive CD4+CXCR5+PD-1+ (ICOS+CD38+ or ICOS-CD38-). CDR3 DNA: TGTGCCAGCAGCTGGACTAGCGGGGCGGGTGAGCAGTTCTTC. This encodes CASSWTSGAGEQFF.